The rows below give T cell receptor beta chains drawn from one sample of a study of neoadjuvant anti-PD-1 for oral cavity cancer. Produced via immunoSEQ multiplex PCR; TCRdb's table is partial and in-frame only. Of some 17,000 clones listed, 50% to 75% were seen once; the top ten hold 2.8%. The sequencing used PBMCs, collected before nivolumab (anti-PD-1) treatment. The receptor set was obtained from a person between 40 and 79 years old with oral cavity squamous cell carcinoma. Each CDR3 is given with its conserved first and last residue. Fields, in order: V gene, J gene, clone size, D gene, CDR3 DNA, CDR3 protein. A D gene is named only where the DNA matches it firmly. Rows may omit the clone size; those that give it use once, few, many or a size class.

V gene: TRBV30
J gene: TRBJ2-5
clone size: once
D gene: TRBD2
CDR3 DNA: TGTGCCTGGAGTGTAATGAGCGGGAGTGAGACCCAGTACTTC
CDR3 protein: CAWSVMSGSETQYF

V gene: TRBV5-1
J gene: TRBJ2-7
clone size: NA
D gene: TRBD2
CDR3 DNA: TGCGCCAGCAGCTTGGGAGGTAGCGGGGCTTACGAGCAGTACTTC
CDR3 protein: CASSLGGSGAYEQYF

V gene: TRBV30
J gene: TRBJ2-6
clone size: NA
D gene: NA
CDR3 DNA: TGTGCCTGGAGGTTTGGGGGTACAGGGGCCAACGTCCTGACTTTC
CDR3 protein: CAWRFGGTGANVLTF

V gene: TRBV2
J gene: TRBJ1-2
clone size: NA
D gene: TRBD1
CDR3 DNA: TGTGCCAGCAGTGAAGAGTACAGGGGAGGCTATGGCTACACCTTC
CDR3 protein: CASSEEYRGGYGYTF

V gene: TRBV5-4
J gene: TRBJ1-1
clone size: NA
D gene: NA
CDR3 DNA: TGTGCCAGCAGCTCTAAAGGGGGAGTTATGAACACTGAAGCTTTCTTT
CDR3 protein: CASSSKGGVMNTEAFF

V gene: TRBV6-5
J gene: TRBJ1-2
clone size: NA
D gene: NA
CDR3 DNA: TGTGCCAGCAGTTACTCGATTGCGGGGACCAGCGGCGGCTACACCTTC
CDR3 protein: CASSYSIAGTSGGYTF

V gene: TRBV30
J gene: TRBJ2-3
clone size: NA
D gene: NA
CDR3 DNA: TGTGCCTGGAAGGAAGTCGCAGATACGCAGTATTTT
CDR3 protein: CAWKEVADTQYF

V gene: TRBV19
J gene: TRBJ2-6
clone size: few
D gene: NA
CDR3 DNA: TGTGCCAGTAGCAGTGGGCAGGGACGATCTGGGGCCAACGTCCTGACTTTC
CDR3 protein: CASSSGQGRSGANVLTF

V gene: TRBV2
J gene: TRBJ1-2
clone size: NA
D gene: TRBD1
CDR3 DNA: TGTGCCAGCAGAGGACAGGGCTATGGCTACACCTTC
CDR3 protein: CASRGQGYGYTF

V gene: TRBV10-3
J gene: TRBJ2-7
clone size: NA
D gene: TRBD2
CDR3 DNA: TGTGCCATCACTCCCGGACTAGGCTACGAGCAGTACTTC
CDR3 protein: CAITPGLGYEQYF

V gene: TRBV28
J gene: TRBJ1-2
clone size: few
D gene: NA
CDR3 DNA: TGTGCCAGCAGTTTTTCGCCCCGGGGGGTAGGTGGCTACACCTTC
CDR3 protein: CASSFSPRGVGGYTF

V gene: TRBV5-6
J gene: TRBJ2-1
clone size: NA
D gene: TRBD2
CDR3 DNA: TGTGCCAGCAGCGTGAAGCGGGGTTACTACAATGAGCAGTTCTTC
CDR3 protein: CASSVKRGYYNEQFF

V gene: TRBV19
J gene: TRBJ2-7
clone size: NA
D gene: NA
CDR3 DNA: TGTGCCAGTAGCCTTCAGGGGGGGGCCTACGAGCAGTACTTC
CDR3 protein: CASSLQGGAYEQYF

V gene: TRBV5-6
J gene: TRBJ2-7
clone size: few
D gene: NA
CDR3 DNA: TGTGCCAGCAGCTTTGGGGGCTCCTACGAGCAGTACTTC
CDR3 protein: CASSFGGSYEQYF

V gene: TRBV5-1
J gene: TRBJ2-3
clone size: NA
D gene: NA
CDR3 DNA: TGCGCCAGCAGCTTAGGCGGGGCTCGCACAGATACGCAGTATTTT
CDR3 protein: CASSLGGARTDTQYF

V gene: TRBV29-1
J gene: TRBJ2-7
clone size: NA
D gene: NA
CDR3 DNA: TGCAGCGCCACCGGGACATACGACTACGAGCAGTACTTC
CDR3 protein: CSATGTYDYEQYF

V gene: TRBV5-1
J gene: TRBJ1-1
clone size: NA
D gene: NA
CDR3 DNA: TGCGCCAGCAGCCTGTCAGGCACTGAAGCTTTCTTT
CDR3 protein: CASSLSGTEAFF

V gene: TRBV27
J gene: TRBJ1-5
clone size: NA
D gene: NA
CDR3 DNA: TGTGCCAGCAGTACAGGGACAAGTAGCAATCAGCCCCAGCATTTT
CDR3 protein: CASSTGTSSNQPQHF

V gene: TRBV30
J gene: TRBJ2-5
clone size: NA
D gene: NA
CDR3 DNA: TGTGCCTGGAACGCAGGACAAGAGACCCAGTACTTC
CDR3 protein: CAWNAGQETQYF

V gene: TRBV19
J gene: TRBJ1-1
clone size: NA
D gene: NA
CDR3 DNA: TGTGCCAGTAGTACTTACACGGACACTGAAGCTTTCTTT
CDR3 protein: CASSTYTDTEAFF

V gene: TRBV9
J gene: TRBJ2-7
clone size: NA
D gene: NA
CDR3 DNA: TGTGCCAGCAGCCCCCGGGACTCAGCCTACGAGCAGTACTTC
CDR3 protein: CASSPRDSAYEQYF

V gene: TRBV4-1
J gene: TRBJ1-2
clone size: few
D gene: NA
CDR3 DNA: TGCGCCAGCAGCCAAGATTCAGGATTGGGCTATGGCTACACCTTC
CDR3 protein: CASSQDSGLGYGYTF

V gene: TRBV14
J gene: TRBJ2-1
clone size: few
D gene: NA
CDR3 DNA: TGTGCCAGCAGCCAAGGAGTAGGGGCGAAGTACAATGAGCAGTTCTTC
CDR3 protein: CASSQGVGAKYNEQFF

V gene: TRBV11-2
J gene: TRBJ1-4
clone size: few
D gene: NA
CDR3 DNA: TGTGCCAGCAGCTTAACCGTTAATGAAAAACTGTTTTTT
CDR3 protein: CASSLTVNEKLFF

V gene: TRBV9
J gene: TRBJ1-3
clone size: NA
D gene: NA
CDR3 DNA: TGTGCCAGCAGCGTAGCCAGGTCCGCTGGAAACACCATATATTTT
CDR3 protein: CASSVARSAGNTIYF

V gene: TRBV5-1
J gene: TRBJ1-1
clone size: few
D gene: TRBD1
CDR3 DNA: TGCGCCAGCAGTCCCCCCGGGACAGAGGGAGGCACTGAAGCTTTCTTT
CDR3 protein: CASSPPGTEGGTEAFF

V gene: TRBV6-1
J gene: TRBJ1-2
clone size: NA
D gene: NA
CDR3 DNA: TGTGCCAGCAGTGAAGGTGGAAGGGTCGGTGGCTACACCTTC
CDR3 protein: CASSEGGRVGGYTF